This TCR beta chain was sequenced in a study of blood T cell repertoires in COVID-19 (dated by TCRdb to 2018 to 2021). Looking at the study overall: Samples covering the acute and convalescent phases of COVID-19 were provided by collaborators in the United States, Italy and Spain. The repertoires were released in a freely available public database meant as a resource for research on the immune response to SARS-CoV-2. Where available, HLA class I and class II types were taken from metadata supplied by the sample provider and were not determined by assay-based typing. The material from the prospective study consisted of cDNA or gDNA derived from T cells, B-cell-depleted T cells, or PBMCs. Samples were obtained from the ongoing ImmuneRACE study (first 160 participants) and from roughly 1,300 subjects provided by 6 global collaborators. Nearly every sample came with metadata listing a de-identified subject ID, COVID-19 status, age in years and sex. Deeply sampled blood TCRbeta repertoires from subjects exposed to, actively infected with, or recovered from COVID-19 were included in the dataset. The research as a whole found: The amount of clinical and demographic metadata varied by source and participant and was provided uncurated.

The CDR3 goes from the cysteine to the phenylalanine over 13 residues. Only the CDR3 DNA stays, 39 bases, in frame from base 1. CDR1 and CDR2, per the germline V gene, are SGHRS and YFSETQ. V is trimmed back by 4 bases and J by 4 bases, and the junction contains 4 bases that no gene match accounts for. TCRbeta CDR3 regions were amplified from genomic DNA by means of the immunoSEQ Assay, a bias-controlled multiplex PCR. The published analysis was carried out like this. The number of nucleated cells in each sample was estimated by amplification of reference gene primers within the assay. To quantify the absolute abundance of each unique TCRbeta CDR3 rearrangement, sequence reads were collapsed and filtered. Productive Simpson clonality was computed per sample as the square root of Simpson's diversity index over productive rearrangements. This immuneACCESS table, as held by TCRdb, lists in-frame sequences with V and J called but not all clones. Of the missing ones, under half trace to an unresolved V gene in checked studies; the others have no known cause. V and J calls and clone size are copied from that table; D and trimming were computed from the DNA. The sample table records a few hundred thousand clones; 70% to 90% of these occur just once. The ten largest make up 6.2% of the sample.

The table lists this clone with a few counts. Its antigen remains undetermined. No quality values exist for individual bases; no much larger clone is one base distant. Collaborating institutions collected whole blood in K2EDTA tubes following their own protocols. For TCRbeta analysis, collaborators shipped samples as frozen whole blood, isolated PBMCs, or DNA extracted from either of those sample types. Input material: peripheral blood. This receptor was identified in a man aged 55 to 70 with acute or convalescent COVID-19. The V and J genes are TRBV5-1 and TRBJ1-2, with 7 middle bases fitting TRBD1. The DNA reads as follows: TGCGCCAGCAGCCCCGGGACAGCCTATGGCTACACCTTC. This sequence encodes CASSPGTAYGYTF. Outside the CDR3, residues come from the reference TRBV5-1 and TRBJ1-2 proteins, so the full variable domain is: KAGVTQTPRYLIKTRGQQVTLSCSPISGHRSVSWYQQTPGQGLQFLFEYFSETQRNKGNFPGRFSGRQFSNSRSEMNVSTLELGDSALYLCASSPGTAYGYTFGSGTRLTVV.